This TCR beta chain was sequenced for a study of naive CD8 T cells in extremely preterm neonates. Study results and limitations: Term neonates under 0.5%, young children roughly 0.027%, adults 0.0075% to 0.01%; preterm neonates shared approximately 2.5%.

Adult controls were healthy nonsmokers aged about 19-55 years, median 39 years. About 20,000 to 100,000 naive CD8+ T cells were sorted per sample. With regard to this clone: Its specificity is not known.

The repertoire was sequenced with immunoSEQ multiplex PCR; TCRdb's copy has only in-frame clones and lacks some. The profile covers under 6,000 clones, with less than 99% appearing a single time and around 0.5% taken by the ten largest. The V and J ends lost 1 base and 4 bases, in that order; junction bases with no gene match: 4. Germline V gene lookup returns CDR1 LGHNA and CDR2 YNFKEQ. This CDR3 is 15 amino acids long. The sample was naive CD8+ T cells from blood. This rearrangement joins TRBV4-2 to TRBJ1-1; 9 bases line up with TRBD1. The clonotype comes from a human donor in good health. CDR3 DNA: TGTGCCAGCAGCCAAGCGGGGGACAGGGCCACTGAAGCTTTCTTT. Residues: CASSQAGDRATEAFF.